A single sample is the source of the 8 T cell receptor beta chains below, sequenced in a study of shared clonotypes between healthy human individuals. Data came from immunoSEQ multiplex PCR; TCRdb stores just in-frame clones and leaves some out. The sample carries 730,000 or so clones, about 78% recorded once. Sequenced sample: memory CD4+ T cells sorted from blood. Subset specified: CD45RA-negative fraction. These receptors all come from a woman in her twenties or thirties in good health.

For this clone: Other DNA sequences in the same sample also yield this CDR3. The rearrangement uses TRBV20-1 and TRBJ2-1; D gene uncertain. The CDR3 is 10 amino acids. V was pared by 6 bases and J by 7 bases, with 7 bases between. CDR1 is DFQATT, CDR2 SNEGSKA, per germline (reference sequence). The CDR3: CSAAGNEQFF. The DNA for the CDR3 is TGCAGTGCCGCCGGGAATGAGCAGTTCTTC.

This CDR3 is CAALSPGDEQYF. For the CDR3, the DNA is TGTGCCGCCCTAAGCCCGGGTGACGAGCAGTACTTC. The chain recombines TRBV28 with TRBJ2-7; D is unresolved. Trimming removed 11 bases from V and 5 bases from J, with 16 bases in between. CDR1 and CDR2 (germline): MDHEN, SYDVKM. This CDR3 has 12 amino acids.

The V call is TRBV5-4, the J call TRBJ2-5; 10 bases are a match to TRBD2. Per the germline V gene, CDR1 is SGHNT and CDR2 is YYREEE (reference sequence). V shed 3 bases and J 1 base; nucleotides not matched to a gene: 6. This CDR3 contains 16 residues. CDR3 loop: CASSSQLAGSQETQYF. The CDR3 region has the DNA TGTGCCAGCAGCTCCCAACTAGCGGGGAGCCAAGAGACCCAGTACTTC.

The chain carries TRBV4-3 and TRBJ1-5, with D unclear. Trimming removed 3 bases at V and 3 bases at J, with 9 bases between. Germline V gene data show CDR1 as LGHNA and CDR2 as YSLEER. The CDR3 has 14 residues. In DNA form, the CDR3 reads TGCGCCAGCAGCCAGGACCGTAACAATCAGCCCCAGCATTTT. The encoded protein is CASSQDRNNQPQHF.

The chain couples TRBV9 to TRBJ1-2; maybe TRBD1 (6 bases). V shed 3 bases and J shed 7 bases, with 16 bases lying between them. There are 14 residues in the CDR3. CDR1 SGDLS and CDR2 YYNGEE come from the germline V gene. CDR3 DNA sequence: TGTGCCAGCAGCGCGGGACCAGGGGAAGGTGGCTACACCTTC. It encodes CASSAGPGEGGYTF.

This chain links TRBV11-2 with TRBJ2-1; 13 positions agree with TRBD2. Trimming at V came to 6 bases and at J to 9 bases, leaving 8 bases not matched to a gene. The CDR3 covers 15 residues. Looked up from germline, CDR1 is SGHAT and CDR2 is FQNNGV. CDR3: CASRRPGLAGLEQFF. CDR3 nucleotides: TGTGCCAGCAGGCGGCCGGGACTAGCGGGACTTGAGCAGTTCTTC.

A single count supports this clone. This may stem from a read error, because a much larger clone lies one nucleotide away. At the DNA level, this CDR3 is encoded by other sequences in the same sample as well. J is TRBJ2-3 and V is TRBV5-1; TRBD2 matches at 10 bases. V was pared by 4 bases and J by 1 base, with 3 bases of the junction left unmatched. From germline, CDR1 is SGHRS and CDR2 YFSETQ. The CDR3 has 15 amino acids. The CDR3 DNA is TGCGCCAGCAGCACCGGGACTAGCGGCACAGATACGCAGTATTTT. Protein product: CASSTGTSGTDTQYF.

J is TRBJ2-1 and V is TRBV20-1; D call uncertain. CDR3 length: 11 residues. Germline V gene sequence: CDR1 DFQATT, CDR2 SNEGSKA (reference sequence). V lost 7 bases and J 7 bases, leaving 11 bases between the germline ends. CDR3 residues: CSVVGLNEQFF. As DNA, the CDR3 is TGCAGTGTAGTAGGGCTTAATGAGCAGTTCTTC.